This T cell receptor beta chain was retrieved from a study of shared clonotypes between healthy human individuals (dated by TCRdb to the early 2020s). About the full investigation: The cohort comprised two women and a few men aged 18 to 49 years. For each donor, CD4 naive and CD4 memory were each given three plates, CD8 naive was given two plates, and CD8 memory was given one plate. To estimate repertoire size and how much clonotypes are shared between individuals, the study performed deep sequencing of blood TCR repertoires from roughly five healthy adults. Different laboratories and diverse techniques were used to prepare libraries and sequence TCR repertoires, to increase sequencing depth and limit assay-specific biases. Leukapheresis yielded between about 0.94 and 10 billion PBMCs per donor.

Spanning cysteine to phenylalanine, the CDR3 consists of 14 amino acids. The DNA shown is the 42-base CDR3, in frame from base 1. The germline V gene yields MDHEN for CDR1 and SYDVKM for CDR2. V gives up 4 bases and J gives up 3 bases, and the segment between their germline ends measures 11 bases. Note on this clone: This clone's antigen is unknown. Base qualities are not recorded, but no much larger clone differs from it by a single base.

The donors were healthy, HIV-negative adults with no recently reported acute infections or vaccinations. All donors were Caucasian adults living in Nashville, Tennessee, USA. Magnetic negative selection was used to enrich CD4+ T cells, after which naive cells were positively selected on CD45RA and the negative fraction became the memory subset. Blood was obtained by leukapheresis, after which PBMCs were separated by Ficoll-Histopaque density gradient centrifugation and cryopreserved in liquid nitrogen vapor phase. Analytical flow cytometry was used to check the purity and quantity of each magnetically sorted T cell population. Genomic DNA was isolated from every sorted fraction and measured by UV absorbance on a Nanodrop 2000c. General findings and caveats noted by the study authors: Rarefaction of sorted-subset datasets indicated incomplete sequencing despite the large sequencing depth. Sampling was restricted to blood, and TCR repertoires in tissues likely differ from the TCR repertoires found in blood. The small number of donors limited the genetic and exposure-history diversity represented. Sharing across several donors was observed for approximately 5% of naive CD4, over 3% of naive CD8, 2% to 2.5% of memory CD4, and roughly 0.4% of memory CD8 clonotypes. Larger estimated clonotype richness was generally found for naive subsets than for memory subsets. Compared with non-shared clonotypes, the clonotypes found in all four sorted-subset donors had higher generation probabilities. Based on pairwise subsampling, the degree of clonotype sharing among donors was expected to be affected by sequencing depth.

TCR CDR3 regions were amplified from genomic DNA by multiplex PCR using the deep immunoSEQ assay. Extracted genomic DNA from each cell subset was spread evenly across all wells of several immunoSEQ 96-well plates, with each plate serving as a replicate. For sorted subsets, 200 to 250 ng of genomic DNA, equivalent to some 33,000 T cell genomes, went into each replicate PCR. The purified libraries were quantified using a Qubit 3.0 fluorometer, sized with a Bioanalyzer 2100, and then quantified again using the KAPA Library Quantification kit. Every immunoSEQ 96-well plate was sequenced on a dedicated single-read 150-cycle Illumina NextSeq 550 flow cell. The study's own analysis went as follows. The immunoSEQ output contained only junctional sequences without quality scores, so filtering could not match that applied to full-length reads. Sequences were annotated with PyIR, a Python wrapper for IgBLAST v1.9, and V/J genes and CDR3 were assigned using IMGT germline references. Reads with weak V/J assignments (E-value above 1e-6), missing CDR3, stop codons, out-of-frame junctions, or ambiguous translated residues were removed. V3J clonotypes were defined as sequences sharing an identical inferred V gene, J gene, and CDR3 amino acid sequence. Percentage overlap between repertoires was computed as shared unique clonotypes divided by the size of the smaller repertoire. Richness of each repertoire was evaluated using RTK rarefaction, the Chao1 estimator, and Recon v2.1 estimates of unobserved clonotypes. OLGA was used to compute generation probabilities for all TCRbeta clonotypes that the gDNA method yielded from several donors. What TCRdb holds here is the immuneACCESS table cut down to in-frame rearrangements. Part of the clones is not present; checked against another copy, under half of the missing clones reflect an unresolved V gene, and the others are unexplained. The DNA was the basis for D and trimming; V, J and clone size are from that table. The sample table lists approximately 1.1 million clones, 75% to 85% of them with a count of one. 0.5% to 0.6% of the sample goes to the ten largest clones.

The sequenced material came from memory CD4+ T cells from PBMCs. The intended sense of this specimen's cell subset or site label: CD45RA-negative fraction. The receptor was derived from a man between 18 and 35 years old in good health. Some clones in this sample may be carry-over from other donors' samples. The rearrangement joined TRBV28 to TRBJ2-3; the D gene cannot be named for sure. The sequenced DNA is TGTGCCAGCAGTTATAGGGTCTCTACAGATACGCAGTATTTT. This sequence encodes CASSYRVSTDTQYF.